Listed here are 22 T cell receptor beta chains from one sample, sequenced in a study of cytomegalovirus exposure and HLA in healthy donors. The PCR employed 60 Vbeta primers together with 13 Jbeta primers. Data came from immunoSEQ multiplex PCR; TCRdb stores just in-frame clones and leaves some out. The data hold some 93,000 clones, with 55% to 70% observed a single time. Specimen: PBMCs. All receptors come from a boy aged 5-17 years in good health and CMV-seropositive.

CDR3 nucleotides: TGCAGCGTTCGCGGCCTCGGGGCAGATACGCAGTATTTT. Its translation: CSVRGLGADTQYF. The chain combines TRBV29-1 with TRBJ2-3, with D tentatively TRBD2 (5 bases). V lost 5 bases to trimming and J lost 4 bases, with 13 bases between them. This CDR3 spans 13 amino acids. In germline, CDR1 is SQVTM, CDR2 ANQGSEA.

This clone was observed a single time. The chain has TRBV28 and TRBJ2-5; 9 bases line up with TRBD1. This CDR3 is built from 15 residues. The germline CDR1 and CDR2 sequences are MDHEN and SYDVKM. J lost 5 bases, V lost 5 bases, and 9 bases had no gene match. The CDR3 DNA follows: TGTGCCAGCAGTCTGCTCGGGACAGGGCGTGAGACCCAGTACTTC. Translated, it gives CASSLLGTGRETQYF.

This clone was found once. The chain recombines TRBV18 with TRBJ2-7, with D maybe TRBD1 (6 bases). V lost 6 bases to trimming and J lost 2 bases, with 17 bases between them. The CDR3 contains 15 residues. Germline V gene lookup returns CDR1 KGHSH and CDR2 LQKENI. CDR3 nucleotide sequence: TGTGCCAGCTCTACTCCGGGACAAGCCCCCTACGAGCAGTACTTC. Amino acid sequence: CASSTPGQAPYEQYF.

V usage is TRBV28 and J usage is TRBJ1-1; 11 positions match TRBD1. The trim removed 2 bases at V and 4 bases at J, leaving 12 bases unmatched. Germline loops: CDR1 MDHEN, CDR2 SYDVKM. The CDR3 length is 18 residues. For the CDR3, the DNA is TGTGCCAGCAGTTTAGGAACCGGGACAGGGGGATGGGTCACTGAAGCTTTCTTT. It yields the protein CASSLGTGTGGWVTEAFF.

The chain links TRBV6-5 to TRBJ1-5; D may be TRBD1 (5 bases). This CDR3 contains 14 residues. Germline V gene lookup returns CDR1 MNHEY and CDR2 SVGAGI. V shed 5 bases and J shed 5 bases, with 13 bases lying between them. Here the CDR3 DNA reads TGTGCCAGCAGTCGCGACAGAAACGATCAGCCCCAGCATTTT. Residues: CASSRDRNDQPQHF.

The gene calls are TRBV5-6 and TRBJ2-5, with TRBD1 as a possible D gene (5 bases). The better agreement between TRBJ2-7 and the DNA end casts doubt on the J call. The CDR3 spans 13 residues. Germline CDR1 is SGHDT and CDR2 is YYEEEE. The CDR3 sequence: CASSLAGSYEQYF. The CDR3, as DNA: TGTGCCAGCAGCTTGGCAGGGTCCTACGAGCAGTACTTC.

There are a few counts of this clone. The chain uses TRBV5-1 and TRBJ2-2; TRBD1 matches at 7 bases. The junction had 8 bases not matched to a gene; V was cut back by 0 bases and J by 6 bases. Germline V gene data show CDR1 as SGHRS and CDR2 as YFSETQ. The CDR3 loop spans 16 amino acids. CDR3 coding DNA: TGCGCCAGCAGCTTGGCCGGGACAGTGGGCGCCGGGGAGCTGTTTTTT. It codes for CASSLAGTVGAGELFF.

V and J are TRBV6-1 and TRBJ1-2; weak D call: TRBD1 (6 bases). V lost 8 bases and J lost 4, with 14 bases in between. Germline lookup yields CDR1 MNHNS and CDR2 SASEGT. This CDR3 has 13 amino acids. The CDR3 loop reads CASAKGGGYGYTF. CDR3 DNA: TGTGCCAGCGCGAAAGGGGGGGGCTATGGCTACACCTTC.

The genes are TRBV9 and TRBJ2-1; no reliable D call. The germline gives CDR1 SGDLS, CDR2 YYNGEE. V lost 0 bases to trimming and J lost 3 bases, with 7 bases between them. The length of the CDR3 is 14 residues. This chain's CDR3 is CASSVASGYNEQFF. The CDR3 bases are TGTGCCAGCAGCGTAGCGTCAGGCTACAATGAGCAGTTCTTC.

This chain connects TRBV4-2 to TRBJ1-3, with 7 bases identical to TRBD1. The CDR3 runs 17 residues. Trimming removed 0 bases from V and 4 bases from J; junction bases left unmatched: 9. Germline CDR1 is LGHNA and CDR2 is YNFKEQ. CDR3 in amino acids: CASSQDRMKGAGNTIYF. CDR3 DNA: TGTGCCAGCAGCCAAGATAGAATGAAGGGGGCGGGAAACACCATATATTTT.

The chain is built from TRBV11-2 and TRBJ2-7, with 12 bases that match TRBD2. Germline V gene sequence: CDR1 SGHAT, CDR2 FQNNGV. The CDR3 extends over 17 amino acids. The J segment lost 1 base and the V segment lost 4 bases, leaving 8 bases of the junction unmatched. The CDR3 loop is CASSYRMLAGGSYEQYF. DNA of the CDR3: TGTGCCAGCAGCTATAGGATGCTAGCGGGGGGGTCCTACGAGCAGTACTTC.

The rearrangement uses TRBV6-5 and TRBJ2-3; TRBD2 aligns across 10 bases. The CDR3 contains 15 residues. V lost 6 bases to trimming and J lost 2 bases; unmatched junction nucleotides: 5. The germline CDR1 and CDR2 sequences are MNHEY and SVGAGI. The CDR3 nucleotides read TGTGCCAGCAGGTTGACTAGCGGGTCCACAGATACGCAGTATTTT. As protein: CASRLTSGSTDTQYF.

The chain recombines TRBV2 with TRBJ1-2; D call uncertain. CDR1 is SNHLY and CDR2 is FYNNEI in the germline V gene. V lost 6 bases to trimming and J lost 4 bases, with 6 bases between them. This CDR3 comprises 11 residues. Written as DNA, the CDR3 is TGTGCCAGCAGCCCCATCTATGGCTACACCTTC. It is translated as CASSPIYGYTF.

The chain combines TRBV28 with TRBJ1-3; 8 bases match TRBD1. The ends lost 7 bases at V and 3 bases at J; junction bases unmatched: 8. This CDR3 is built from 15 residues. Germline CDR1 MDHEN, CDR2 SYDVKM. The CDR3 nucleotides are TGTGCCAGCACCCAGGACAGGGTAAATGGAAACACCATATATTTT. Translated, it gives CASTQDRVNGNTIYF.

V is TRBV7-6 and J is TRBJ2-7, with 10 bases matching TRBD1. The CDR3 sequence is 16 residues long. CDR1 and CDR2 from the germline V gene are SGHVS and FNYEAQ. The V and J ends lost 5 bases and 4 bases, in that order; junction bases with no gene match: 11. Here the CDR3 DNA reads TGTGCCAGCAGCCTCAAACCCGGGACAGGGGTTTACGAGCAGTACTTC. Protein: CASSLKPGTGVYEQYF.

This clone has just a few counts. The chain joins TRBV6-6 to TRBJ1-4, with a tentative D call TRBD1 (5 bases). Trimming took 11 bases from V and 7 from J, leaving 17 bases between them. Germline loops: CDR1 MNHNY, CDR2 SVGAGI (reference sequence). The CDR3 consists of 13 residues. CDR3 coding DNA: TGTGCCCCAGCGGGGCAGGGCTGTGAAAAACTGTTTTTT. As protein: CAPAGQGCEKLFF.

The count of this clone is one. This chain joins TRBV2 and TRBJ2-2; possible D gene TRBD1, 6 bases. Trimming pared 4 bases from V and 4 bases from J, leaving 16 bases between. Looked up from germline, CDR1 is SNHLY and CDR2 is FYNNEI. The CDR3 has 16 residues. CDR3 DNA sequence: TGTGCCAGCAGTGCCCCAGACGGCAGGGGCACCGGGGAGCTGTTTTTT. It specifies CASSAPDGRGTGELFF.

This clone was detected only a few times. The chain is built from TRBV5-8 and TRBJ1-1, with D possibly being TRBD1 (5 bases). V was clipped by 7 bases and J by 6 bases, with 10 bases between them. The germline CDR1 and CDR2 sequences are SGHTS and YDEGEE. The CDR3 is made up of 11 amino acids. The CDR3 here is CASAGVAEAFF. CDR3 bases: TGTGCCAGCGCGGGGGTGGCTGAAGCTTTCTTT.

This rearrangement joins TRBV7-2 to TRBJ2-7; D is uncertain. Trimming pared 2 bases from V and 1 base from J, leaving 6 bases between. The germline CDR1 and CDR2 sequences are SGHTA and FQGNSA. This CDR3 region has 13 residues. This chain's CDR3 is CASSLRQSYEQYF. As DNA, the CDR3 is TGTGCCAGCAGCTTACGTCAGTCCTACGAGCAGTACTTC.

The genes are TRBV5-6 and TRBJ2-1, with unresolved D. In germline, CDR1 is SGHDT, CDR2 YYEEEE. This CDR3 contains 14 residues. The V end lost 0 bases, the J end lost 6 bases, and 10 bases lay between the germline ends. CDR3 sequence: CASSLVADSNEQFF. The CDR3 DNA reads as TGTGCCAGCAGCTTGGTGGCAGACTCCAATGAGCAGTTCTTC.

This chain connects TRBV28 to TRBJ2-7; TRBD2 is a possible D gene (5 bases). Trimming removed 8 bases at V and 6 bases at J, with 20 bases between. The CDR3 totals 14 residues. Germline V gene sequence: CDR1 MDHEN, CDR2 SYDVKM. Written as DNA, the CDR3 is TGTGCCAGCCTTAACGGGCTCTCGGGGATCGAGCAGTACTTC. This gives the protein CASLNGLSGIEQYF.

This chain links TRBV5-1 with TRBJ2-7; TRBD2 agrees at 10 bases. The CDR3 sequence is 15 residues long. Trimming removed 3 bases from V and 6 bases from J; junction bases left unmatched: 9. Germline V gives CDR1 SGHRS, CDR2 YFSETQ. The CDR3 reads CASSWSGGGSLEQYF. The CDR3 DNA reads TGCGCCAGCAGCTGGAGCGGGGGGGGCTCGCTCGAGCAGTACTTC.